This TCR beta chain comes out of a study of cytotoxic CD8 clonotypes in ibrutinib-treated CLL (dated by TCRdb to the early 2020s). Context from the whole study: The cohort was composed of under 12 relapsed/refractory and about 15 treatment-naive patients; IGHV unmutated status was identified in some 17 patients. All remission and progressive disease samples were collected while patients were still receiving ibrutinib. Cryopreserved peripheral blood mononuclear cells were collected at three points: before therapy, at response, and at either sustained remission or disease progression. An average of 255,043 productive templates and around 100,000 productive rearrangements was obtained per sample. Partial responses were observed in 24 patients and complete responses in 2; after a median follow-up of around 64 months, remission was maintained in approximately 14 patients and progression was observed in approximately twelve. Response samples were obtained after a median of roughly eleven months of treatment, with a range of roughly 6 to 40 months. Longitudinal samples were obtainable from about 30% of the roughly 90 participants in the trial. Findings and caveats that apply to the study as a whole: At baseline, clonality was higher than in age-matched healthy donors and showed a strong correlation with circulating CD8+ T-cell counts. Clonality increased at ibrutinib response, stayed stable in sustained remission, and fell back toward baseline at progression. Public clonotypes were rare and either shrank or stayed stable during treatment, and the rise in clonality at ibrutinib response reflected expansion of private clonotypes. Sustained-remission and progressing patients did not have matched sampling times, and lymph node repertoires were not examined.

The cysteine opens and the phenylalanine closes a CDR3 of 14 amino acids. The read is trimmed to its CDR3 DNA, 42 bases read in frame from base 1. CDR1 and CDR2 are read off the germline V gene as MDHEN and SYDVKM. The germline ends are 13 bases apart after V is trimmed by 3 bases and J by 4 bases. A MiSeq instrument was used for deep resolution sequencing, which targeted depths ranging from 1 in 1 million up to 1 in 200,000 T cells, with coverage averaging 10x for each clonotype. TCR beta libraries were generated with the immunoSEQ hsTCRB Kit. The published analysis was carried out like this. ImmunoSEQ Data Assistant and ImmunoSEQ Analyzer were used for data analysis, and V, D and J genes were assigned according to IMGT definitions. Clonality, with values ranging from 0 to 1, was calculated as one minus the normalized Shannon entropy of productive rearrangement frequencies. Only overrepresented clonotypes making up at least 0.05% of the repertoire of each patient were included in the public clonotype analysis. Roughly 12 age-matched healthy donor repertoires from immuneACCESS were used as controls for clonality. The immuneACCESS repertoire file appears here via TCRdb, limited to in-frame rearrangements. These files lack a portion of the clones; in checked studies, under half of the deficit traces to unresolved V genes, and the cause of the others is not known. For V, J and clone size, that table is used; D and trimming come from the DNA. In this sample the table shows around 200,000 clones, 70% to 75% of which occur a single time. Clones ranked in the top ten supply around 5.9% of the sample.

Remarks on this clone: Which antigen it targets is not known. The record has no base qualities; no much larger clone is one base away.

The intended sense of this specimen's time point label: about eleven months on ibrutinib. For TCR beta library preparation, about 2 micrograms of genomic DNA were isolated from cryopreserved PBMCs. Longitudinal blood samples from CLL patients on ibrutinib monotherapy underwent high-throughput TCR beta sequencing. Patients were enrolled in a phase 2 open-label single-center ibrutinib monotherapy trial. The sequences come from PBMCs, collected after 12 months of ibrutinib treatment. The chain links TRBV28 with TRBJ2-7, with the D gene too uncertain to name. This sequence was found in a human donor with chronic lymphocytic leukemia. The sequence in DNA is TGTGCCAGCAGTTTGGACCTCGTTGTTTACGAGCAGTACTTC. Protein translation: CASSLDLVVYEQYF.